This T cell receptor (beta chain) was identified during a study of Graves' ophthalmopathy and Graves' hyperthyroidism. Findings and caveats of the study: Blood also contained most of the expanded thyroid clonotypes above 0.001 frequency.

As regards this clonotype: Its antigen remains unidentified.

The CDR3 covers 13 residues. V lost 4 bases, J lost 3 bases, and 10 bases lay in between. Germline V lookup: CDR1 SNHLY, CDR2 FYNNEI. The study amplified TCR beta CDR3 regions using RNA transcripts. An initial RT-PCR round employing HTBI primers preceded a second-round multiplex PCR. TCRdb reprocessed the multiplex PCR reads via MiXCR and lists one record per CDR3 protein. The sample consists of 650,000 to 900,000 distinct CDR3 sequences, 40% of them appearing once. The chain has TRBV2 and TRBJ2-7, with TRBD1 as a possible D gene (6 bases). The receptor comes from an adult man with Graves' ophthalmopathy. The sample was peripheral blood. The CDR3 region is CASSGLGGYEQYF. CDR3 DNA: TGTGCCAGCAGTGGTTTAGGGGGCTACGAGCAGTACTTC.